Presented here are 9 T cell receptor beta chains from one specimen sequenced in a study of cytotoxic CD8 clonotypes in ibrutinib-treated CLL. Assay: immunoSEQ multiplex PCR; the TCRdb copy retains only in-frame clones and omits some. This table has fewer than 85,000 clones, 75% to 85% appearing once. The sample in question was PBMCs, obtained after 12 months of ibrutinib treatment. The receptors were sampled from a human donor with chronic lymphocytic leukemia.

CDR3 DNA sequence: TGTGCCAGCAGCGGGACAGGGAGCAATCAGCCCCAGCATTTT. Translated, it gives CASSGTGSNQPQHF. V usage is TRBV9 and J usage is TRBJ1-5, with 8 bases identical to TRBD1. Germline CDR1 and CDR2: SGDLS and YYNGEE. Trimming at V came to 3 bases and at J to 1 base, leaving 0 bases not matched to a gene. CDR3 size: 14 residues.

The chain has TRBV7-2 and TRBJ1-2; the D gene is possibly TRBD1 (5 bases). Per the germline V gene, CDR1 is SGHTA and CDR2 is FQGNSA. V was trimmed by 5 bases and J by 2 bases, leaving 12 bases between them. The CDR3 sequence is 14 residues long. The CDR3: CASSPEWGNYGYTF. CDR3 nucleotides: TGTGCCAGCAGCCCCGAGTGGGGGAACTATGGCTACACCTTC.

The chain employs TRBV5-4 and TRBJ1-2, with TRBD1 identical over 9 bases. The CDR3 extends over 16 amino acids. Germline V CDR1 and CDR2: SGHNT, YYREEE (reference sequence). J lost 6 bases, V lost 4 bases, and 13 bases had no gene match. The CDR3 DNA reads as TGTGCCAGCAGCGCAGACAGGGGGGTGATCCTAGATGGCTACACCTTC. This sequence encodes CASSADRGVILDGYTF.

This chain links TRBV18 with TRBJ1-2; the match to TRBD1 covers 9 bases. V was pared by 2 bases and J by 7 bases, with 5 bases of the junction left unmatched. The germline CDR1 and CDR2 sequences are KGHSH and LQKENI. The CDR3 length is 14 residues. The chain's CDR3 is CASSPSGDRAGYTF. DNA of the CDR3: TGTGCCAGCTCACCATCGGGGGACAGGGCTGGCTACACCTTC.

J is TRBJ1-6 and V is TRBV7-3; maybe TRBD1 (6 bases). CDR1 is SGHTA and CDR2 is FQGTGA in the germline V gene. V shed 4 bases and J shed 10 bases, with 11 bases lying between them. The CDR3 is 13 amino acids. The CDR3 region is CASSYTGSSPLHF. CDR3 nucleotides: TGTGCCAGCAGCTACACAGGGTCCTCACCCCTCCACTTT.

This rearrangement joins TRBV6-5 to TRBJ1-2; D unresolved. Germline assignment: CDR1 MNHEY and CDR2 SVGAGI. Trimming left V 8 bases short and J 3 bases short, with 7 bases between. The CDR3 runs to 11 residues. As DNA, the CDR3 is TGTGCCAGCGGGTTCGACTATGGCTACACCTTC. Translating it yields CASGFDYGYTF.

V usage is TRBV7-3 and J usage is TRBJ2-6; D is undetermined. The CDR3 loop spans 16 amino acids. CDR1 is SGHTA, CDR2 FQGTGA, per germline. V dropped 4 bases and J dropped 0 bases, with 10 bases sitting between them. DNA for the CDR3: TGTGCCAGCAGCTCCGGACCGATCTCTGGGGCCAACGTCCTGACTTTC. Translating it yields CASSSGPISGANVLTF. Full variable domain (rest looked up from reference TRBV7-3 and TRBJ2-6): GAGVSQTPSNKVTEKGKYVELRCDPISGHTALYWYRQSLGQGPEFLIYFQGTGAADDSGLPNDRFFAVRPEGSVSTLKIQRTERGDSAVYLCASSSGPISGANVLTFGAGSRLTVL.

This CDR3 is CASSLVQGQGAGGYTF. In nucleotides, the CDR3 is TGTGCCAGCAGCTTGGTCCAGGGACAGGGGGCCGGTGGCTACACCTTC. The rearrangement uses TRBV5-6 and TRBJ1-2, with 12 bases lining up with TRBD1. V shed 0 bases and J 7 bases; nucleotides not matched to a gene: 7. Per germline, CDR1 SGHDT and CDR2 YYEEEE. The CDR3 spans 16 residues.

The chain has TRBV29-1 and TRBJ2-5; weak D call: TRBD1 (5 bases). V was pared by 5 bases and J by 1 base, with 20 bases between. This CDR3 region has 16 residues. CDR1 SQVTM and CDR2 ANQGSEA come from the germline V gene. CDR3 in amino acids: CSVWSPGHGLQETQYF. CDR3 DNA: TGCAGCGTTTGGTCCCCCGGACACGGCCTCCAAGAGACCCAGTACTTC.